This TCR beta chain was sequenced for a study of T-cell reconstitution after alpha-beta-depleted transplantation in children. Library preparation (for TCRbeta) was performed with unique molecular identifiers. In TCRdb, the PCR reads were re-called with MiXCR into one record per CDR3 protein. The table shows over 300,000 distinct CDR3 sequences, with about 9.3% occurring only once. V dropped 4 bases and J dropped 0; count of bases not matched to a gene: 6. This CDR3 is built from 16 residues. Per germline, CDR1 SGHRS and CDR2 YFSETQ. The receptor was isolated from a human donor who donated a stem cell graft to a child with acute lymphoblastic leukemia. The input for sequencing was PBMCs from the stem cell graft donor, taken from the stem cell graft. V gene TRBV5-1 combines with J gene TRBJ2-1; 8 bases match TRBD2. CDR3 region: CASSPRLAFSYNEQFF. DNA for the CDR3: TGCGCCAGCAGCCCCCGACTAGCGTTCTCCTACAATGAGCAGTTCTTC.